These 4 T cell receptor beta chains were sequenced from one sample in a study of T cells after yellow fever vaccination. TCRdb redid the calling of the 5' RACE reads with MiXCR, one entry per CDR3 protein. The data show around 250,000 distinct CDR3 sequences, 6.9% seen once. The starting material was CD4+ T cells sorted from PBMCs, obtained 15 days after the yellow fever booster vaccination. The receptors here all came from a man aged 25-40 years who received the YFV17D yellow fever vaccine.

The V and J genes are TRBV2 and TRBJ2-6; D ambiguous. There are 16 residues in the CDR3. V was shortened by 7 bases and J by 2 bases, with 15 bases between the two germline ends. Germline V gene data show CDR1 as SNHLY and CDR2 as FYNNEI. For the CDR3, the DNA is TGTGCCAGCACCCCCCTGCCGGGCCCTGGGGCCAACGTCCTGACTTTC. Its translation: CASTPLPGPGANVLTF. Using reference TRBV2 and TRBJ2-6 for the parts outside the CDR3, the full variable domain is EPEVTQTPSHQVTQMGQEVILRCVPISNHLYFYWYRQILGQKVEFLVSFYNNEISEKSEIFDDQFSVERPDGSNFTLKIRSTKLEDSAMYFCASTPLPGPGANVLTFGAGSRLTVL.

This clonotype was seen more than once but under ten times. The chain joins TRBV4-3 to TRBJ1-3; D is unresolved. The CDR3 sequence is 14 residues long. Germline V gene sequence: CDR1 LGHNA, CDR2 YSLEER. V was trimmed by 0 bases and J by 4 bases, leaving 7 bases between them. The CDR3 DNA is TGCGCCAGCAGCCAAGATGGGCCAGGAAACACCATATATTTT. Amino acid sequence: CASSQDGPGNTIYF.

Many counts were recorded for this clonotype. The chain employs TRBV29-1 and TRBJ2-3, with 9 bases matching TRBD2. This CDR3 contains 15 residues. Germline CDR1 reads SQVTM; CDR2 reads ANQGSEA. Trimming removed 8 bases from V and 4 bases from J; junction bases left unmatched: 13. DNA for the CDR3: TGCAGCTGCCGCTTTAGCGGGAGAGGGCCAGATACGCAGTATTTT. Residues: CSCRFSGRGPDTQYF.

The chain joins TRBV12-3 or TRBV12-4 to TRBJ2-1; 14 nucleotides align to TRBD2. V gave up 7 bases and J gave up 13 bases; unmatched junction bases: 15. The CDR3 contains 16 residues. The chain's CDR3 is CASNTRPGLAGVFQFF. Written as DNA, the CDR3 is TGTGCCAGCAATACGAGACCGGGACTAGCGGGAGTTTTTCAGTTCTTC.